This TCR beta chain derives from a study of cytomegalovirus exposure and HLA in healthy donors (dated by TCRdb to about 2017). About the study as a whole: An earlier analysis of roughly 630 of the donors reported about 290 Gb of sequence data and roughly 100 million unique TCR beta sequences from 190 million or so T cells. In addition to the first cohort of approximately 650 subjects, a separate validation cohort of some 120 different subjects was used. Rather than using new phenotypic data, the later analysis identified candidate immune exposures from TCR beta sequences and from how often those sequences occurred across donors. Among 300 to 500 genotyped donors of the cohort, an average of about 220,000 unique TCR beta nucleotide sequences was sequenced per donor, of which approximately 18% were non-productive. In a later analysis, previously published TCR beta repertoires from roughly 710 donors were re-analyzed and high-resolution HLA genotyping was added so that TCR occurrence patterns could be studied. Of the roughly 400 genotyped donors, approximately 81% were placed in the genetic ancestry cluster associated with self-reported Caucasian donors. The study used immunosequencing to profile the T cell repertoires of several hundred subjects and linked those repertoires to cytomegalovirus serostatus. An earlier analysis of more than 450 of the donors used high-throughput TCR beta sequencing to judge whether each TCR beta V gene segment behaved as functional or pseudogenic. Class I and class II HLA loci were covered by the typing at four-digit resolution. Typing coverage differed by locus: A, B, C, DRB1 and DQB1 were typed in about 620-630 donors, DQA1 in 500 to 550, DPA1 in approximately 600, and DPB1 in approximately 450. An early release covering about 600 HLA-typed donors comprised about 300 gigabases of sequencing data and around 86 million unique TCR sequences. The study aimed to test whether cataloging public T cell receptors could reveal signatures of past pathogen exposure. All discovery cohort repertoires had been generated using a single sequencing platform. In a later genetic analysis, genome-wide SNP genotypes for about 65% of the 666 donors were used, and that subset was treated as a discovery cohort. Because of strong linkage in the cohort, roughly five DR-DQ haplotypes were treated as single units for association and clustering. High-throughput TCR immunosequencing, statistical association of individual TCRs with disease status, and machine learning were combined to predict cytomegalovirus infection status. Alongside the repertoire data, information on donor age, sex, ethnicity and CMV serostatus was compiled. General findings and caveats noted by the study authors: A later analysis associated 16,951 TCR beta sequences with specific HLA alleles at a false discovery rate of 0.05. A further reported finding was that TCR beta sequences accurately predicted the HLA-A and HLA-B alleles for most subjects in the first cohort. Assigning TCR associations to individual alleles was difficult when HLA alleles, especially DR and DQ, strongly co-occurred. The only immune exposure information available for the cohort was CMV serostatus. Correlated functional status among segregating V segments might reflect linkage disequilibrium, but an unknown experimental factor could not be ruled out. Broadly in line with IMGT annotations, most TCR beta V segments showed up in productive rearrangements about 87% or about 30% of the time in an earlier analysis of 450 to 600 of the donors. According to a later analysis, TCR association rates differed among HLA loci, with DRB1 alleles showing the most associated TCRs and HLA-C alleles showing the fewest. In vitro tests confirmed that a few of the cytomegalovirus-associated TCR beta chains recognize cytomegalovirus antigens. A later analysis found that HLA-associated TCR beta chains were more clonally expanded and had lower generation probabilities than equally common non-associated chains. According to the authors, the approach could potentially be generalized to other disease states and immunological phenotypes. In both the original and validation cohorts, the classifier was reported to diagnose cytomegalovirus status with high specificity and sensitivity. Because the 87-base-pair reads could not distinguish some IMGT-functional V segments, including TRBV6-2 and TRBV6-3, those segments were excluded. While some public TCRs were present in many individuals, most TCR sequences turned up only very rarely across donors. A later genetic analysis reported fewer N-insertions in productive TCRs among donors in an Asian-associated ancestry cluster than the roughly 670-donor mean. Because counts were too low, 15 to 20 rarely observed V segments, including chromosome 9 orphons, were left out of the earlier analysis of approximately 500 of the donors. A cluster of highly shared sequence variants was judged likely to be a technical artifact of the sequencing pipeline. According to a later analysis, parvovirus B19, influenza, CMV and Epstein-Barr virus appeared linked to several top co-occurrence clusters. Only TCR beta chains were sequenced in this cohort, and the absence of alpha or paired-chain data limited detectable features. A total of fewer than 200 TCR beta chains were listed by the study as associated with cytomegalovirus. The presence/absence analyses assumed that sequencing depth was roughly uniform across donors, and that assumption may not be true. HLA typing was unavailable for some donors at each locus, so association tests used only the typed subset. Most CMV-associated TCR beta chains appeared to be HLA-restricted in a later analysis, and the HLA associations seemed to be driven largely by CMV exposure. In a later genetic analysis, a missense DCLRE1C variant was associated with V-gene and J-gene trimming of TCR beta chains, and the association was replicated in an independent cohort.

Libraries came from the immunoSEQ multiplex PCR assay. For the multiplex PCR, a mixture combining 60 forward primers for TCR Vbeta segments and 13 reverse primers for TCR Jbeta segments was used. A multiplex PCR assay on genomic DNA amplified the CDR3 region of rearranged TCR beta genes. The Illumina HiSeq System was used to sequence the amplified TCR beta libraries as 87-base-pair reads. In the paper's pipeline: Across the 600 to 700 repertoires, a later analysis counted tens of millions of unique TCR beta chains, 9.5 million to 13 million of which were shared by at least two donors. To remove PCR and sequencing errors, raw reads were error-corrected and collapsed into unique sequences using a nearest-neighbor algorithm that merged closely related sequences. V, D and J gene segments were assigned by aligning CDR3 sequences to IMGT reference sequences. For a sequence to be retained, at least a six-nucleotide match to both a V gene segment and a J gene segment was required. A rearrangement was called productive if the CDR3 had no stop codons and remained in frame with V and J, and every other rearrangement was called non-productive. CDR3 was defined according to IMGT convention as the region running from the second conserved V-encoded cysteine to the conserved J-encoded phenylalanine. In an earlier analysis of more than 550 of the donors, sequences lacking an unambiguous match to a single V gene segment were excluded. In an earlier analysis of approximately 610 of the donors, V segments were called functional above 56.7% productive rearrangements and were called segregating when the between-donor standard deviation exceeded 5%. A statistical classification framework was built to diagnose cytomegalovirus status from the catalog of TCR beta chain sequences. In a later analysis, TCR nucleotide sequences were compared against IMGT/GENE-DB human TR gene sequences so that V and J genes could be assigned. A later analysis assigned CDR3 sequences and most-parsimonious VDJ recombination scenarios with the TCRdist pipeline. A later analysis defined each TCR beta chain by its CDR3 amino acid sequence plus V-gene family, and excluded reads lacking a unique V-gene family. A later analysis removed over 500 highly shared, low-generation-probability nucleotide sequences to deal with suspected cross-contamination and a sequencing artifact. In a later analysis, a clonal expansion index for each public chain was calculated from normalized within-repertoire ranks of inferred template counts. In a later analysis, generation probabilities were computed with a VDJ recombination model fitted to out-of-frame rearrangements, and the resulting probabilities were checked against IGoR. A later analysis scored TCR-TCR, TCR-HLA and TCR-CMV co-occurrence with hypergeometric tests, applying a repertoire-size bias correction to TCR pairs. In a later analysis, false discovery rates were estimated by permuting HLA or CMV assignments 20 times. In a later analysis, co-occurring TCRs were grouped using DBSCAN, and TCRdist sequence similarity was added for clustering within HLA-allele-positive subsets. For co-occurrence clustering, repertoires with fewer than 30,000 or more than 120,000 public chains were excluded, along with 4 to 6 repertoires with anomalous nucleotide sharing. The immuneACCESS repertoire file appears here via TCRdb, limited to in-frame rearrangements. These files lack a portion of the clones; in checked studies, under half of the deficit traces to unresolved V genes, and the cause of the others is not known. V, J and clone size are taken as reported in that table, and D and trimming were inferred from the DNA itself. The sample includes about 130,000 clones, with about three quarters observed a single time. The ten largest clones represent 1.2% of the sample.

The cohort consisted of approximately 690 healthy bone marrow donors. At the time of sampling, all cohort members were nominally healthy, though unrecorded immune exposures were likely present. The donor tested CMV seronegative, placing the donor among the 352 seronegative members of the cohort. A peripheral blood sample was collected from each donor, and TCR beta sequencing was performed on peripheral blood mononuclear cells. Genomic DNA extraction from the blood cell samples was performed with the Qiagen DNeasy Blood Extraction Kit. The CDR3 starts with the cysteine, ends with the phenylalanine, and has 17 residues. Just the 51-base CDR3 DNA is kept, in frame starting at base 1. Relative to germline, V is missing 6 bases and J is missing 3 bases, with 8 bases of the junction outside any gene match. Taken from the germline V gene, the CDR1 and CDR2 loops are SNHLY and FYNNEI. For this clone: Which antigen it targets is not known. No quality values exist for individual bases; no much larger clone is one base distant.

This sequence was found in a female donor in good health and CMV-seronegative. The sequencing input was PBMCs. The rearranged chain carries TRBV2 and TRBJ1-4; 12 central nucleotides agree with TRBD1. The CDR3 here reads CASSRTGTGGSNEKLFF. The DNA sequence is as follows: TGTGCCAGCAGCAGAACCGGGACAGGGGGCTCTAATGAAAAACTGTTTTTT.